Below are 24 T cell receptor beta chains sequenced from a single sample in a study of blood T cell repertoires in COVID-19. Measured with immunoSEQ multiplex PCR; TCRdb has only the in-frame clones, and not every one. The repertoire holds 120,000 to 150,000 clones, 80% to 90% seen once, with more than 7.5% in the top ten. Input material: peripheral blood. These receptors all stem from a woman aged 60-75 years with COVID-19, enrolled during active disease.

Details on this clone: The sample holds other DNA sequences that translate to the same CDR3. The V gene is TRBV7-8, the J gene TRBJ1-1; 11 nucleotides match TRBD1. Germline V CDR1 and CDR2: SGHVS, FQNEAQ. V shed 2 bases, J shed 4 bases, and the junction held 3 bases outside the gene matches. The CDR3 consists of 15 residues. CDR3 protein: CASSLRDRGSTEAFF. The CDR3 DNA is TGTGCCAGCAGCTTAAGGGACAGGGGGAGCACTGAAGCTTTCTTT. Full variable domain (rest looked up from reference TRBV7-8 and TRBJ1-1): GAGVSQSPRYKVAKRGQDVALRCDPISGHVSLFWYQQALGQGPEFLTYFQNEAQLDKSGLPSDRFFAERPEGSVSTLKIQRTQQEDSAVYLCASSLRDRGSTEAFFGQGTRLTVV.

V is TRBV11-2 and J is TRBJ2-5, with 15 bases lining up with TRBD2. From germline, CDR1 is SGHAT and CDR2 FQNNGV. CDR3 length equals 15 residues. V lost 5 bases to trimming and J lost 4 bases; unmatched junction nucleotides: 2. The CDR3 is CASSRTSGGAETQYF. Here the CDR3 DNA reads TGTGCCAGCAGCCGGACTAGCGGGGGGGCAGAGACCCAGTACTTC.

V and J are TRBV2 and TRBJ2-7, with 12 nucleotides matching TRBD2. The CDR3 totals 20 residues. After removal of 5 bases from V and 0 bases from J, the junction contained 17 bases not matched to a gene. CDR1 is SNHLY and CDR2 is FYNNEI in the germline V gene. The CDR3 DNA is TGTGCCAGCAGTAACCCTATCGGGACTAGCGGGTTCCTTAGCTCCTACGAGCAGTACTTC. Protein: CASSNPIGTSGFLSSYEQYF. The variable domain in full, completed from reference TRBV2 and TRBJ2-7, reads EPEVTQTPSHQVTQMGQEVILRCVPISNHLYFYWYRQILGQKVEFLVSFYNNEISEKSEIFDDQFSVERPDGSNFTLKIRSTKLEDSAMYFCASSNPIGTSGFLSSYEQYFGPGTRLTVT.

CDR3 DNA sequence: TGTGCCAGCAGTTTAGGGGGCGAGAATCAGCCCCAGCATTTT. This gives the protein CASSLGGENQPQHF. The chain joins TRBV27 to TRBJ1-5, with a weak D call TRBD1 (6 bases). V lost 2 bases and J 4 bases, leaving 9 bases between the germline ends. In germline, CDR1 is MNHEY, CDR2 SMNVEV (reference sequence). This CDR3 contains 14 residues.

This clone was found a few times. V usage is TRBV19 and J usage is TRBJ2-2; weak D call: TRBD1 (6 bases). The germline V gene has CDR1 LNHDA and CDR2 SQIVND (reference sequence). V was cut by 11 bases and J by 0 bases, with 10 bases left in between. The CDR3 is 13 amino acids. CDR3 coding DNA: TGTGCCGGAAGACAGGCGAACACCGGGGAGCTGTTTTTT. It is translated as CAGRQANTGELFF.

This chain uses TRBV2 with TRBJ1-3; 9 positions agree with TRBD1. The germline V gene encodes CDR1 SNHLY and CDR2 FYNNEI. This CDR3 has 15 amino acids. V gave up 6 bases and J gave up 0 bases; unmatched junction bases: 3. The CDR3 here is CASREDRGSGNTIYF. CDR3 DNA: TGTGCCAGCAGGGAGGACAGGGGCTCTGGAAACACCATATATTTT.

This chain links TRBV18 with TRBJ2-7, with 8 bases fitting TRBD1. Germline CDR1 KGHSH, CDR2 LQKENI. CDR3 length equals 16 residues. The V and J ends lost 3 bases and 4 bases, in that order; junction bases with no gene match: 11. CDR3 protein: CASSPSPAGGAYEQYF. For the CDR3, the DNA is TGTGCCAGCTCACCTTCTCCCGCAGGGGGCGCTTACGAGCAGTACTTC.

V usage is TRBV5-8 and J usage is TRBJ1-2, with D maybe TRBD1 (5 bases). There are 15 residues in the CDR3. Trimming cost V 0 bases and J 3 bases, with 12 bases left between them. Per the germline V gene, CDR1 is SGHTS and CDR2 is YDEGEE. The CDR3 sequence is CASSLVGARYYGYTF. CDR3 sequence (DNA): TGTGCCAGCAGCTTGGTAGGGGCAAGATACTATGGCTACACCTTC.

This clone was detected a few times. V is TRBV6-5 and J is TRBJ1-2; D is possibly TRBD1 (5 bases). The V gene's germline CDR1 is MNHEY and CDR2 SVGAGI. The V end was cut by 2 bases, the J end by 8 bases, with 15 bases between. CDR3 length equals 14 residues. CDR3: CASSYGQGALGYTF. CDR3 in DNA: TGTGCCAGCAGTTACGGCCAGGGCGCGTTAGGCTACACCTTC.

The chain is built from TRBV5-5 and TRBJ2-3, with TRBD1 matching 7 bases. The V gene's germline CDR1 is SGHKS and CDR2 YYEKEE (reference sequence). V lost 4 bases, J lost 2 bases, and 4 bases stayed unmatched. CDR3 length: 14 residues. This CDR3 reads CASSPGQLTDTQYF. As DNA, the CDR3 is TGTGCCAGCAGCCCGGGACAGCTCACAGATACGCAGTATTTT.

This chain links TRBV6-5 with TRBJ1-6; D remains ambiguous. This CDR3 is built from 13 residues. Between the trimmed V and J ends, which lost 10 bases and 0 bases, there was a span of 7 bases. Germline assignment: CDR1 MNHEY and CDR2 SVGAGI. The CDR3, as DNA: TGTGCCACCTGTAGCTCCTATAATTCACCCCTCCACTTT. This gives the protein CATCSSYNSPLHF.

This clone has just a few counts. The CDR3, as DNA: TGCGCCAGCAGCCAAGCCATAGCGGGACAGGGGTCGGTTGGCTACACCTTC. Its translation: CASSQAIAGQGSVGYTF. This chain connects TRBV4-1 to TRBJ1-2, with 10 positions matching TRBD1. Germline V lookup: CDR1 MGHRA, CDR2 YSYEKL. The trim removed 1 base at V and 7 bases at J, leaving 12 bases unmatched. The CDR3 totals 17 residues.

The CDR3 DNA reads as TGTGCCAGCAGCGTGGGTGGTGGGGCTTGGGAAAAACTGTTTTTT. Amino acids: CASSVGGGAWEKLFF. The chain is built from TRBV9 and TRBJ1-4, with D tentatively TRBD1 (5 bases). V was trimmed by 2 bases and J by 8 bases, leaving 16 bases between them. The length of the CDR3 is 15 residues. CDR1 is SGDLS and CDR2 is YYNGEE in the germline V gene.

The CDR3 region is CASSLGLAENTGELFF. Written as DNA, the CDR3 is TGCGCCAGCAGCCTGGGACTAGCCGAGAACACCGGGGAGCTGTTTTTT. This chain joins TRBV4-1 and TRBJ2-2; 9 bases are a match to TRBD2. CDR1 is MGHRA and CDR2 is YSYEKL in the germline V gene. The CDR3 consists of 16 residues. With V trimmed by 4 bases and J by 1 base, 4 bases remained unmatched.

The chain recombines TRBV2 with TRBJ1-1; 7 bases map to TRBD1. V shed 5 bases and J 7 bases; nucleotides not matched to a gene: 7. The germline V gene encodes CDR1 SNHLY and CDR2 FYNNEI. The CDR3 loop spans 13 amino acids. The CDR3 nucleotides are TGTGCCAGCAGTATCGACAGGGAGAGTGAAGCTTTCTTT. It codes for CASSIDRESEAFF.

This clone has a single count. This sequence joins TRBV10-3 and TRBJ1-1; a weak D match, TRBD1 (5 bases). The CDR3 runs to 13 residues. In germline, CDR1 is ENHRY, CDR2 SYGVKD. V dropped 2 bases and J dropped 1 base, with 5 bases sitting between them. CDR3 in amino acids: CAISEDRNTEAFF. The CDR3 DNA follows: TGTGCCATCAGTGAGGACAGGAACACTGAAGCTTTCTTT.

In its sample, this clone was seen once. This rearrangement joins TRBV27 to TRBJ1-1; D might be TRBD1 (5 bases). Germline V gene data show CDR1 as MNHEY and CDR2 as SMNVEV (reference sequence). With 4 bases removed from V and 0 bases from J, the gap between germline ends came to 12 bases. This CDR3 is built from 15 residues. The CDR3 loop reads CASSSSEGMNTEAFF. In DNA, the CDR3 is TGTGCCAGCAGTTCCTCGGAGGGGATGAACACTGAAGCTTTCTTT.

The rearrangement joins TRBV5-1 to TRBJ1-4, with 9 bases matching TRBD1. Trimming at V came to 0 bases and at J to 4 bases, leaving 4 bases not matched to a gene. The CDR3 has 16 residues. Germline V gene data show CDR1 as SGHRS and CDR2 as YFSETQ. The CDR3 sequence: CASSLAGTGINEKLFF. The CDR3 nucleotides read TGCGCCAGCAGCTTGGCCGGGACAGGGATTAATGAAAAACTGTTTTTT. Supplemented by reference TRBV5-1 and TRBJ1-4, the full variable domain reads KAGVTQTPRYLIKTRGQQVTLSCSPISGHRSVSWYQQTPGQGLQFLFEYFSETQRNKGNFPGRFSGRQFSNSRSEMNVSTLELGDSALYLCASSLAGTGINEKLFFGSGTQLSVL.

The V gene is TRBV25-1, the J gene TRBJ2-2; TRBD1 aligns across 7 bases. The germline V gene has CDR1 MGHDK and CDR2 SYGVNS. The junction had 7 bases not matched to a gene; V was cut back by 5 bases and J by 4 bases. The length of the CDR3 is 15 residues. DNA of the CDR3: TGTGCCAGCAGTAACTCCGGGACAGCCACCGGGGAGCTGTTTTTT. The encoded protein is CASSNSGTATGELFF.

This chain uses TRBV18 with TRBJ2-3; 12 bases fit TRBD2. J lost 4 bases, V lost 6 bases, and 11 bases had no gene match. This CDR3 has 17 amino acids. Germline V CDR1 and CDR2: KGHSH, LQKENI. As DNA, the CDR3 is TGTGCCAGCTCCCGCACCCTTACTAGCGGGGGGCCAGATACGCAGTATTTT. Its protein product is CASSRTLTSGGPDTQYF.

The chain joins TRBV7-2 to TRBJ2-2, with 11 bases lining up with TRBD1. CDR1 is SGHTA, CDR2 FQGNSA, per germline. Trimming took 3 bases from V and 2 from J; bases not matched to a gene: 2. This CDR3 has 16 residues. The CDR3 here is CASSLGQGGNTGELFF. The CDR3 coding sequence is TGTGCCAGCAGCTTGGGACAGGGGGGCAACACCGGGGAGCTGTTTTTT.

The chain recombines TRBV19 with TRBJ1-4; maybe TRBD1 (6 bases). This CDR3 comprises 15 residues. The germline gives CDR1 LNHDA, CDR2 SQIVND (reference sequence). Trimming cost V 6 bases and J 1 base, with 12 bases left between them. The CDR3 is CASSTRGGTNEKLFF. CDR3 DNA sequence: TGTGCCAGTAGCACTAGGGGGGGAACTAATGAAAAACTGTTTTTT.

As DNA, the CDR3 is TGTGCCAGCATTTCCAAACGGACAGGCGGGAGGAATGAGCAGTTCTTC. It is translated as CASISKRTGGRNEQFF. The chain links TRBV7-9 to TRBJ2-1, with D possibly matching TRBD2 (8 bases). Deletions cut 7 bases from V and 7 bases from J, with 23 bases between. The CDR3 consists of 16 residues. Germline V lookup: CDR1 SEHNR, CDR2 FQNEAQ (reference sequence).

This clone was detected once. For the CDR3, the DNA is TGCGCCAGCAGCCAAGAGACGGGACAGATTGATGAAAAACTGTTTTTT. The encoded protein is CASSQETGQIDEKLFF. The chain combines TRBV4-1 with TRBJ1-4, with 7 bases aligning to TRBD1. V dropped 0 bases and J dropped 6; count of bases not matched to a gene: 7. The CDR3 loop spans 16 amino acids. Germline loops: CDR1 MGHRA, CDR2 YSYEKL.